This section outlines one T cell receptor beta chain sequence together with its context. At least ten counts were recorded for this clonotype. Its target antigen remains unknown. Per-nucleotide qualities are absent, and no much larger clonotype sits a single base away. The CDR1 and CDR2 encoded by the germline V gene (reference sequence) are LNHDA and SQIVND. Spanning cysteine to phenylalanine, the CDR3 consists of 14 amino acids. Solely the CDR3 DNA is kept, with 42 bases framed from the first base. V ends up 5 bases short and J 4 bases short, with an unmatched junction base count of 7. Sequencing instrument: Illumina HiSeq 2500. Quantitative 5'-RACE with molecular barcodes was used to prepare TCR beta libraries. Regarding the original processing steps: Disease-linked TCR variants were identified with a new computational method built on a probabilistic model of VDJ rearrangement. The raw public data were reprocessed by TCRdb itself: fastp quality trimming at Q25, MiXCR clonotype calling, in-frame beta chains only. CDR3 protein sequences are deduplicated, and each keeps its most common genes and DNA. The V and J calls, along with clone size, are taken from TCRdb and not from the paper's own processing. The sample table lists hundreds of thousands of distinct CDR3 sequences, less than 25% of them with a count of one. The ten biggest clones cover roughly 4% of the sample.

The sample comes from a study of CD8 T cells in ankylosing spondylitis (dated by TCRdb to between 2016 and 2019). For the study in its entirety: The study set out to find disease-linked TCR variants by profiling T cell receptor beta repertoires in ankylosing spondylitis patients and healthy donors. Samples of peripheral blood were taken, and for ankylosing spondylitis patients, synovial fluid was collected as well. The whole study cohort included 85 to 120 healthy donors and roughly 24 ankylosing spondylitis patients.

Broader findings and caveats from the paper: Some motif variants were previously reported in synovial fluid and blood of reactive arthritis patients, suggesting common disease-initiation mechanisms. Blood from ankylosing spondylitis patients appeared to be characterized by a TCR beta motif composed of 7 to 9 highly homologous amino acid variants. A CD8+ phenotype was shown by the disease-linked clones, which were found at relatively low frequencies in peripheral blood. According to the report, matched synovial fluid samples from ankylosing spondylitis patients were significantly enriched for the disease-linked clones.

Rearrangement joined TRBV19 to TRBJ1-2; a stretch of 7 junction bases matches TRBD1. Sequenced sample: blood, either unsorted or a sorted T cell fraction (not recorded which). The receptor was derived from a female donor with ankylosing spondylitis or in good health (not recorded which). The CDR3 has the sequence CASSHTTGFYGYTF. The DNA sequence follows: TGTGCCAGTAGTCACACGACAGGGTTCTATGGCTACACCTTC.